This T cell receptor beta chain is from a study of blood T cells in healthy people across ages. Overall study findings and caveats: Donor CMV status, an unknown factor, possibly confounded changes in expanded clonotypes.

This clonotype was recorded a few times. Its specificity is not known. Through a sample-barcoded 5' primer and a J-beta primer mix, a second PCR was run for roughly 6 to 11 cycles. Each TCR beta cDNA got a 12-nucleotide random molecular identifier. All samples gave at least 2.5 million CDR3-containing paired-end reads. TCRdb reprocessed the 5' RACE reads via MiXCR and lists one record per CDR3 protein. This table holds under 750,000 distinct CDR3 sequences, 40% to 50% found once. The sequence was obtained from a man older than 75 in good health. Material for sequencing was blood.

CDR3 loop: CASRDTGTSGVNEQFF. The CDR3 DNA reads as TGCGCCAGCAGGGATACCGGGACTAGCGGGGTCAATGAGCAGTTCTTC. The rearrangement uses TRBV10-2 and TRBJ2-1, with 13 bases identical to TRBD2. J gave up 6 bases and V 6 bases, and 8 bases lay outside the gene matches. The germline gives CDR1 WSHSY, CDR2 SAAADI. The CDR3 is 16 residues long.